Below, 22 T cell receptor beta chains from the same sample are listed, as sequenced in a study of radiation and T cells in renal cell carcinoma. Documented time point: baseline pretreatment blood. Treatment denoted: 15 Gy SBRT to primary tumor, nephrectomy 4 weeks later. Clones were read by immunoSEQ multiplex PCR, and TCRdb kept only the in-frame ones, dropping some. The sample contains roughly 130,000 clones, approximately 90% of which appear only once. The sequencing used blood, collected from a patient whose treatment included radiotherapy and nephrectomy. The receptors come from a woman aged 45-65 years with renal cell carcinoma.

This rearrangement joins TRBV19 to TRBJ2-3; D tentatively fits TRBD1 or TRBD2 (5 bases each). Germline-derived CDR1 and CDR2 are LNHDA and SQIVND (reference sequence). The V end lost 3 bases, the J end lost 2 bases, and 12 bases lay between the germline ends. The CDR3 length is 15 residues. The chain's CDR3 is CASSILGTHTDTQYF. The CDR3 DNA is TGTGCCAGTAGTATTTTAGGGACCCACACAGATACGCAGTATTTT.

The V gene is TRBV2, the J gene TRBJ2-1, with D hard to call. This CDR3 contains 12 residues. The germline CDR1 and CDR2 sequences are SNHLY and FYNNEI. Trimming took 5 bases from V and 10 from J, leaving 12 bases between them. CDR3 bases: TGTGCCAGCAGTAGGACCAAAGGGGAGCAGTTCTTC. It specifies CASSRTKGEQFF.

Remarks on this clone: In the same sample, other DNA sequences code for this CDR3. The gene calls are TRBV5-1 and TRBJ2-2; 7 nucleotides agree with TRBD1. Germline lookup yields CDR1 SGHRS and CDR2 YFSETQ. This CDR3 contains 15 residues. The V and J ends lost 2 bases and 1 base, in that order; junction bases with no gene match: 2. This CDR3 is CASSLGGRNTGELFF. The CDR3 bases are TGCGCCAGCAGCTTAGGGGGCCGGAACACCGGGGAGCTGTTTTTT.

Only one count was recorded for this clone. This chain links TRBV4-1 with TRBJ1-5, with 7 bases aligning to TRBD1. The CDR3 spans 15 residues. Germline V gene sequence: CDR1 MGHRA, CDR2 YSYEKL. The V gene end was trimmed by 4 bases and the J gene end by 0 bases; junction bases not matched to a gene: 3. The CDR3, as DNA: TGCGCCAGCAGCCGGGGACAGCCTAGCAATCAGCCCCAGCATTTT. This codes for CASSRGQPSNQPQHF.

The chain combines TRBV7-9 with TRBJ1-4; D possibly corresponds to TRBD1 (6 bases). V was pared by 2 bases and J by 7 bases, with 17 bases between. Germline V gene data show CDR1 as SEHNR and CDR2 as FQNEAQ (reference sequence). The CDR3 covers 16 residues. CDR3 sequence (DNA): TGTGCCAGCAGCTTAAGGTTGGGACATTTAGGTGAAAAACTGTTTTTT. As protein: CASSLRLGHLGEKLFF.

The chain uses TRBV19 and TRBJ1-1; the match to TRBD1 covers 9 bases. Per the germline V gene, CDR1 is LNHDA and CDR2 is SQIVND (reference sequence). J was trimmed by 4 bases and V by 5 bases; bases with no gene match: 11. CDR3 length: 16 amino acids. The DNA of the CDR3 is TGTGCCAGTAGTCCTGGAGTGGGACAGGGAGGCACTGAAGCTTTCTTT. Its protein product is CASSPGVGQGGTEAFF.

This chain joins TRBV4-1 and TRBJ1-1, with D unresolved. This CDR3 comprises 18 residues. Germline-derived CDR1 and CDR2 are MGHRA and YSYEKL. V was cut by 0 bases and J by 5 bases, with 22 bases left in between. The CDR3 here is CASSQEFGVRIGRTEAFF. CDR3 in DNA: TGCGCCAGCAGCCAAGAGTTTGGTGTTCGTATAGGGCGGACTGAAGCTTTCTTT.

This chain joins TRBV2 and TRBJ1-4, with D tentatively TRBD1 (5 bases). There are 14 residues in the CDR3. Germline V CDR1 and CDR2: SNHLY, FYNNEI. Trimming stripped 2 bases from V and 8 bases from J, with 12 bases between. This CDR3 is CASSELGVGEKLFF. The CDR3 coding sequence is TGTGCCAGCAGTGAATTAGGGGTTGGGGAAAAACTGTTTTTT.

DNA of the CDR3: TGCAGCGCTACGGGACTAGCGGGGGCAGATACGCAGTATTTT. It is translated as CSATGLAGADTQYF. The chain employs TRBV29-1 and TRBJ2-3; 14 nucleotides line up with TRBD2. The junction had 4 bases not matched to a gene; V was cut back by 7 bases and J by 4 bases. Germline V gene sequence: CDR1 SQVTM, CDR2 ANQGSEA. This CDR3 spans 14 amino acids.

The chain is built from TRBV7-8 and TRBJ1-5; weak D call: TRBD1 (5 bases). CDR3 length: 17 amino acids. The V gene lost 5 bases and the J gene lost 4 bases, with 21 bases spanning the gap. Germline values: CDR1 SGHVS, CDR2 FQNEAQ. The CDR3 DNA is TGTGCCAGCAGCCCGAGCCTGCCGGGACGCTTAAATCAGCCCCAGCATTTT. Its translation is CASSPSLPGRLNQPQHF.

The chain links TRBV11-1 to TRBJ1-4; the D is unclear. V was trimmed by 5 bases and J by 0 bases, leaving 13 bases between them. The CDR3 totals 16 residues. Germline V gene data show CDR1 as SGHAT and CDR2 as FQDESV (reference sequence). This chain's CDR3 is CASSDPGGATNEKLFF. For the CDR3, the DNA is TGTGCCAGCAGCGACCCGGGCGGTGCAACTAATGAAAAACTGTTTTTT.

CDR3 sequence reads: CASSVTGTGFYEQYF. The CDR3 nucleotides are TGTGCCAGCAGCGTCACCGGGACAGGGTTCTACGAGCAGTACTTC. The chain carries TRBV9 and TRBJ2-7; TRBD1 matches at 9 bases. CDR3 length: 15 amino acids. V lost 2 bases, J lost 3 bases, and 6 bases stayed unmatched. Germline CDR1 reads SGDLS; CDR2 reads YYNGEE.

Only one count was recorded for this clone. This chain uses TRBV9 with TRBJ2-3; D not certain. The V gene's germline CDR1 is SGDLS and CDR2 YYNGEE. V was cut by 4 bases and J by 0 bases, with 15 bases left in between. The CDR3 has 16 residues. DNA of the CDR3: TGTGCCAGCAGCCCTCGCCCCGGCCGAAGCACAGATACGCAGTATTTT. Its translation: CASSPRPGRSTDTQYF. Based on the CDR3 plus reference TRBV9 and TRBJ2-3, the full variable domain is DSGVTQTPKHLITATGQRVTLRCSPRSGDLSVYWYQQSLDQGLQFLIQYYNGEERAKGNILERFSAQQFPDLHSELNLSSLELGDSALYFCASSPRPGRSTDTQYFGPGTRLTVL.

In this sample, this clone turned up a few times. This sequence joins TRBV30 and TRBJ2-5; tentative D call: TRBD1 (5 bases). Per the germline V gene, CDR1 is GTSNPN and CDR2 is SVGIG (reference sequence). V gave up 3 bases and J gave up 4 bases, with 12 bases separating them. CDR3 length equals 13 residues. Written as DNA, the CDR3 is TGTGCCTGGAGCACAGGAATCACAGAGACCCAGTACTTC. Translation: CAWSTGITETQYF. Variable domain in full (rest from reference TRBV30 and TRBJ2-5): SQTIHQWPATLVQPVGSPLSLECTVEGTSNPNLYWYRQAAGRGLQLLFYSVGIGQISSEVPQNLSASRPQDRQFILSSKKLLLSDSGFYLCAWSTGITETQYFGPGTRLLVL.

This chain links TRBV15 with TRBJ2-5; a possible D gene is TRBD2 (6 bases). Trimming took 5 bases from V and 2 from J, leaving 12 bases between them. CDR1 is LNHNV, CDR2 YYDKDF, per germline (reference sequence). The length of the CDR3 is 14 residues. The CDR3 region is CATSGGGEQETQYF. DNA for the CDR3: TGTGCCACCAGCGGCGGCGGGGAACAAGAGACCCAGTACTTC. Supplemented by reference TRBV15 and TRBJ2-5, the full variable domain reads DAMVIQNPRYQVTQFGKPVTLSCSQTLNHNVMYWYQQKSSQAPKLLFHYYDKDFNNEADTPDNFQSRRPNTSFCFLDIRSPGLGDTAMYLCATSGGGEQETQYFGPGTRLLVL.

The chain carries TRBV15 and TRBJ1-2; tentative D call: TRBD1 (6 bases). Deletions cut 3 bases from V and 4 bases from J, with 9 bases between. There are 13 residues in the CDR3. Germline V gene lookup returns CDR1 LNHNV and CDR2 YYDKDF (reference sequence). CDR3 sequence: CATSSGQIYGYTF. CDR3 DNA sequence: TGTGCCACCAGCAGCGGACAGATCTATGGCTACACCTTC.

This chain uses TRBV27 with TRBJ1-4; a possible D gene is TRBD1 (6 bases). V lost 7 bases and J lost 4, with 16 bases in between. The CDR3 covers 15 residues. Germline V gene lookup returns CDR1 MNHEY and CDR2 SMNVEV (reference sequence). DNA of the CDR3: TGTGCCAGCAACAGGGTAGGTTCGGGTAATGAAAAACTGTTTTTT. Its protein product is CASNRVGSGNEKLFF.

In this sample, this clone turned up once. The V call is TRBV7-2, the J call TRBJ1-5; D is undetermined. V was shortened by 4 bases and J by 0 bases, with 10 bases between the two germline ends. CDR1 is SGHTA and CDR2 is FQGNSA in the germline V gene. This CDR3 is 15 amino acids long. The CDR3, as DNA: TGTGCCAGCAGCTCCGACGGGCTTAGCAATCAGCCCCAGCATTTT. This encodes CASSSDGLSNQPQHF.

The rearrangement joins TRBV13 to TRBJ1-1; a weak D match, TRBD1 (6 bases). Trimming shortened V by 5 bases and J by 2 bases, and 18 bases separated the two germline ends. Germline lookup yields CDR1 PRHDT and CDR2 FYEKMQ (reference sequence). This CDR3 spans 16 amino acids. The CDR3 sequence is CASSPETGISNTEAFF. The CDR3 coding sequence is TGTGCCAGCAGCCCGGAAACAGGGATCTCCAACACTGAAGCTTTCTTT.

This clone was recorded once. This sequence joins TRBV7-2 and TRBJ1-2; perhaps TRBD1 as D (5 bases). Germline V gene data show CDR1 as SGHTA and CDR2 as FQGNSA. The CDR3 contains 16 residues. Deletions cut 3 bases from V and 0 bases from J, with 14 bases between. The CDR3 sequence is CASSLEGTSANYGYTF. The CDR3 nucleotides are TGTGCCAGCAGCTTGGAAGGGACCTCAGCTAACTATGGCTACACCTTC.

This chain links TRBV7-9 with TRBJ1-5; D gene unclear. Trimming stripped 5 bases from V and 7 bases from J, with 9 bases between. This CDR3 spans 12 amino acids. Germline V gives CDR1 SEHNR, CDR2 FQNEAQ (reference sequence). The CDR3, as DNA: TGTGCCAGCAGCCCGGCGGGGCAGCCCCAGCATTTT. Translation gives CASSPAGQPQHF.

This clone was counted a few times. This chain joins TRBV18 and TRBJ1-1, with D maybe TRBD1 (6 bases). Germline loops: CDR1 KGHSH, CDR2 LQKENI. Trimming removed 1 base from V and 4 bases from J, with 7 bases in between. There are 13 residues in the CDR3. CDR3 nucleotide sequence: TGTGCCAGCTCACCACAACAGGGCACTGAAGCTTTCTTT. Amino acids: CASSPQQGTEAFF. The full variable domain, completed using reference TRBV18 and TRBJ1-1, is NAGVMQNPRHLVRRRGQEARLRCSPMKGHSHVYWYRQLPEEGLKFMVYLQKENIIDESGMPKERFSAEFPKEGPSILRIQQVVRGDSAAYFCASSPQQGTEAFFGQGTRLTVV.